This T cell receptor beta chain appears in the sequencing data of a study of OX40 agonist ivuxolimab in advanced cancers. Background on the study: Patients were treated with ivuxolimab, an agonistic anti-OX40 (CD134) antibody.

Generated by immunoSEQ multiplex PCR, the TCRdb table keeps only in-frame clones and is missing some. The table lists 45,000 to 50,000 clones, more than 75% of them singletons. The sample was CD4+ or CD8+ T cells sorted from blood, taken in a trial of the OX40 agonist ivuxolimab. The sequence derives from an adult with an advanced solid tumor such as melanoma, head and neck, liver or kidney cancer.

The CDR3 sequence: CASTHPNGNTIYF. In DNA, the CDR3 is TGTGCCAGCACTCACCCCAATGGAAACACCATATATTTT. This chain connects TRBV6-5 to TRBJ1-3; D is unclear. V shed 7 bases and J shed 3 bases, with 10 bases lying between them. Germline CDR1 and CDR2: MNHEY and SVGAGI. This CDR3 comprises 13 residues.